This entry concerns a single TCR beta chain. Its antigen remains unknown. The data derive from a study of cytomegalovirus exposure and HLA in healthy donors. Study-wide results and limits: The listing of roughly 160 TCR beta chains classed them as cytomegalovirus-associated. Cytomegalovirus status, reportedly, was diagnosed with high specificity and sensitivity by the classifier.

Germline assignment: CDR1 MGHDK and CDR2 SYGVNS. V trimming: 3 bases; J trimming: 1 base; junction bases outside the gene matches: 2. This CDR3 comprises 15 residues. Use of 60 Vbeta and 13 Jbeta primers characterized the PCR. Sequenced by immunoSEQ multiplex PCR; TCRdb stores in-frame clones only, minus some. The table has around 170,000 clones, roughly 80% seen once. Specimen: PBMCs. The clonotype originates from a man aged 40-50 years in good health and CMV-seropositive. The rearrangement links TRBV25-1 to TRBJ2-5; 10 bases agree with TRBD2. This chain's CDR3 is CASSDPSGGQETQYF. In nucleotides, the CDR3 is TGTGCCAGCAGTGACCCTAGCGGGGGCCAAGAGACCCAGTACTTC.